This record looks at one TCR beta chain sequence and its context. Its cognate antigen is unknown. Libraries were prepared by immunoSEQ multiplex PCR; TCRdb keeps only in-frame clonotypes and omits some of them. Of just over 65,000 clones in the sample, about 64% were seen once. The data are from a study of cytotoxic CD8 clonotypes in ibrutinib-treated CLL. This CDR3 spans 13 amino acids. Germline V gives CDR1 WSHSY, CDR2 SAAADI. Between the trimmed V and J ends, which lost 4 bases and 9 bases, there was a span of 13 bases. General study points: At ibrutinib response, clonality increased, and at progression it declined back toward baseline.

Sequences were derived from PBMCs, sampled after 12 months of ibrutinib treatment. The chain carries TRBV10-2 and TRBJ2-1; D gene unclear. The receptor comes from a human donor with chronic lymphocytic leukemia. The CDR3 DNA sequence: TGCGCCAGCAGTGTAGTTGCTAGTACTGAGCAGTTCTTC. Residues: CASSVVASTEQFF.